Sequencing of this T cell receptor beta chain was carried out in a study of radiation and T cells in renal cell carcinoma. Study-level points and caveats: From baseline, blood top tumor clonotypes peaked at 2 weeks post-radiation. Without pretreatment biopsies, baseline tumor clonotype presence was undetermined.

Libraries were prepared by immunoSEQ multiplex PCR; TCRdb keeps only in-frame clonotypes and omits some of them. The sample has approximately 170,000 clones, about 87% seen once. Notes on this clone: Its specificity is unknown.

This CDR3 contains 13 residues. V was clipped by 1 base and J by 4 bases; unmatched bases: 2. The germline CDR1 and CDR2 sequences are GTSNPN and SVGIG (reference sequence). As to time point: blood 4 weeks post-SBRT, at nephrectomy. Described treatment: 15 Gy SBRT to primary tumor, nephrectomy 4 weeks later. The material was blood, obtained from a patient whose treatment included radiotherapy and nephrectomy. This TCR was recovered from a woman in her forties or fifties with renal cell carcinoma. The chain employs TRBV30 and TRBJ2-5; 8 positions match TRBD1. The CDR3 region is CAWSGTGIETQYF. DNA of the CDR3: TGTGCCTGGAGTGGGACAGGGATAGAGACCCAGTACTTC.